Included here is one T cell receptor (beta chain) sequence, with context. This sample was taken from a study of a mutant IDH1 vaccine in newly diagnosed glioma. Only in-frame clones appear in the TCRdb table, and some are missing; sequencing was by immunoSEQ multiplex PCR. The sample comprises tens of thousands of clones, 83% of which are singletons, and 7.4% rests with the top ten. In germline, CDR1 is SGHRS, CDR2 YFSETQ. Trimming took off 0 bases at V and 0 bases at J, with 11 bases between the two ends. This CDR3 has 16 residues. Time point of the sample: baseline, week 1 (first vaccination visit). Treatment in this sample: pre-vaccination baseline after standard-of-care therapy.

The V gene is TRBV5-1, the J gene TRBJ2-3; D is possibly TRBD1 (6 bases). The material sequenced was PBMCs, taken from a glioma patient treated with radiotherapy, temozolomide or both. This sequence originates from a woman between 50 and 59 years old with glioma. CDR3 residues: CASSLVGQKSTDTQYF. CDR3 nucleotides: TGCGCCAGCAGCTTGGTAGGACAGAAAAGCACAGATACGCAGTATTTT.